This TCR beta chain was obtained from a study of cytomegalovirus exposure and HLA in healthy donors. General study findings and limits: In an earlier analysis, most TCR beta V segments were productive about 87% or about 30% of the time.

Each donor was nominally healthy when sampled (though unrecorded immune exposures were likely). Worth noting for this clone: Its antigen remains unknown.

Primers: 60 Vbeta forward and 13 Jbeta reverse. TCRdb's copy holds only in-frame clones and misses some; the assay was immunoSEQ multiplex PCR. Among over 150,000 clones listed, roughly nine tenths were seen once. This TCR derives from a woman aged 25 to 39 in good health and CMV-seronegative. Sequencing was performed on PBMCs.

The CDR3 here is CASSSKDRNQETQYF. CDR3 coding DNA: TGTGCCAGCTCATCAAAGGACAGGAACCAAGAGACCCAGTACTTC. This chain links TRBV18 with TRBJ2-5, with 7 bases aligning to TRBD1. CDR3 size: 15 residues. V lost 5 bases to trimming and J lost 0 bases; unmatched junction nucleotides: 6. Germline-derived CDR1 and CDR2 are KGHSH and LQKENI.